The rows below give T cell receptor beta chains drawn from one sample of a study of blood T cell dynamics during melanoma immunotherapy. Only in-frame clones appear in the TCRdb table, and some are missing; sequencing was by immunoSEQ multiplex PCR. The table has fewer than 30,000 clones, approximately 88% seen once; the top ten hold 10%. This sample comprised blood, obtained from a patient treated with checkpoint blockade. Receptors were obtained from a human donor with melanoma. Both conserved end residues are part of each CDR3. D genes are given only for firm matches. Part of the rows lack a size; the others show once, few, many or a class for expanded clones.

abundance | d_gene | j_gene | v_gene | CDR3aa | CDR3nt
. | . | TRBJ2-3 | TRBV6-5 | CASSYSNRVQDTQYF | TGTGCCAGCAGTTACTCGAACAGGGTGCAAGATACGCAGTATTTT
. | TRBD1 | TRBJ1-1 | TRBV19 | CASKPQGAGNTEAFF | TGTGCCAGTAAGCCCCAGGGGGCGGGGAACACTGAAGCTTTCTTT
. | TRBD1 | TRBJ1-6 | TRBV28 | CASSRGDSVFGSPLHF | TGTGCCAGCAGTCGGGGGGACAGCGTTTTTGGTTCACCCCTCCACTTT
. | . | TRBJ2-1 | TRBV6-1 | CASSSAGWSYNEQFF | TGTGCCAGCAGTTCAGCGGGTTGGTCCTACAATGAGCAGTTCTTC
once | . | TRBJ1-5 | TRBV2 | CASSPPEWGFPGGSNQPQHF | TGTGCCAGCAGTCCCCCGGAGTGGGGTTTTCCGGGTGGAAGCAATCAGCCCCAGCATTTT
. | . | TRBJ1-6 | TRBV4-3 | CASSQEDSGQTYNSPLHF | TGCGCCAGCAGCCAAGAAGACTCGGGGCAGACCTATAATTCACCCCTCCACTTT
. | . | TRBJ2-2 | TRBV7-2 | CASSLAPGRGGELFF | TGTGCCAGCAGCTTAGCCCCAGGGCGGGGCGGGGAGCTGTTTTTT
few | TRBD1 | TRBJ2-1 | TRBV6-1 | CASSPTGDNEQFF | TGTGCCAGCAGTCCAACAGGGGACAATGAGCAGTTCTTC
. | . | TRBJ2-7 | TRBV6-1 | CASNTTPVGAYEQYF | TGTGCCAGCAATACGACTCCCGTGGGGGCTTACGAGCAGTACTTC
. | TRBD2 | TRBJ2-1 | TRBV29-1 | CSGGTSVYNEQFF | TGCAGCGGAGGGACTAGCGTTTACAATGAGCAGTTCTTC
. | TRBD1 | TRBJ2-7 | TRBV9 | CASSAMGTGYDEQYF | TGTGCCAGCAGCGCGATGGGGACAGGATACGACGAGCAGTACTTC
. | . | TRBJ1-5 | TRBV5-1 | CASSLAVGQPQHF | TGCGCCAGCAGCTTGGCCGTTGGTCAGCCCCAGCATTTT
few | . | TRBJ2-5 | TRBV5-8 | CASSLDTFEETQYF | TGTGCCAGCAGCTTGGACACCTTTGAGGAGACCCAGTACTTC
. | TRBD2 | TRBJ2-1 | TRBV5-1 | CASSLVWSAAAGGNEQFF | TGCGCCAGCAGCTTGGTTTGGAGCGCGGCAGCGGGGGGCAATGAGCAGTTCTTC
. | . | TRBJ1-1 | TRBV5-1 | CASSLRAGFMNTEAFF | TGCGCCAGCAGCTTGAGGGCAGGGTTCATGAACACTGAAGCTTTCTTT
few | TRBD1 | TRBJ1-2 | TRBV19 | CASSPGGGAGYGYTF | TGTGCCAGTAGCCCCGGAGGGGGCGCAGGCTATGGCTACACCTTC
. | . | TRBJ1-2 | TRBV28 | CASSFEGGANYGYTF | TGTGCCAGCAGTTTCGAGGGGGGAGCTAACTATGGCTACACCTTC
once | . | TRBJ1-1 | TRBV5-1 | CASSSGTGNTEAFF | TGCGCCAGCAGTTCAGGGACGGGGAACACTGAAGCTTTCTTT
. | . | TRBJ1-2 | TRBV5-5 | CASSLGGRRSANYGYTF | TGTGCCAGCAGCTTGGGGGGTAGACGAAGCGCTAACTATGGCTACACCTTC
once | . | TRBJ2-7 | TRBV6-1 | CASAHRDLSYEQYF | TGTGCGAGTGCCCACCGGGATCTCTCCTACGAGCAGTACTTC
once | . | TRBJ1-2 | TRBV27 | CASSSNGQSYGYTF | TGTGCCAGCAGTTCCAACGGACAGAGCTATGGCTACACCTTC
. | . | TRBJ2-1 | TRBV5-4 | CASSLYGGYNEQFF | TGTGCCAGCAGCTTGTACGGGGGCTACAATGAGCAGTTCTTC
. | . | TRBJ1-4 | TRBV28 | CASSLPGTFNEKLFF | TGTGCCAGCAGTTTACCCGGGACATTCAATGAAAAACTGTTTTTT
. | . | TRBJ2-7 | TRBV5-8 | CASSDKTGFSYEQYF | TGTGCCAGCAGCGACAAAACAGGGTTCTCCTACGAGCAGTACTTC
. | . | TRBJ2-2 | TRBV11-2 | CASSSGVRGTGELFF | TGTGCCAGCAGCTCCGGGGTGCGGGGCACCGGGGAGCTGTTTTTT
. | TRBD2 | TRBJ2-1 | TRBV10-1 | CASRIAGEVKQEFF | TGCGCCAGCAGAATAGCGGGAGAGGTAAAGCAAGAGTTCTTC
. | . | TRBJ2-7 | TRBV21-1 | CASSKKGGGTSKYF | TGTGCCAGCAGCAAAAAAGGTGGTGGGACAAGCAAGTACTTC
. | . | TRBJ2-1 | TRBV5-1 | CASSLDPGDAIGQFF | TGCGCCAGCAGCTTGGACCCAGGGGACGCTATAGGGCAGTTCTTC
. | TRBD1 | TRBJ1-4 | TRBV7-2 | CASSSGQGISDEKLFF | TGTGCCAGCAGCTCAGGACAGGGAATATCGGATGAAAAACTGTTTTTT
. | . | TRBJ1-1 | TRBV9 | CASSVDGRAKNTEAFF | TGTGCCAGCAGCGTAGACGGCAGAGCAAAGAACACTGAAGCTTTCTTT
. | TRBD1 | TRBJ2-5 | TRBV5-3 | CARSSGQSQETQYF | TGTGCCAGAAGCTCGGGACAGTCCCAAGAGACCCAGTACTTC
once | . | TRBJ1-5 | TRBV5-4 | CATGSAGNQPQHF | TGTGCCACCGGTTCCGCGGGCAATCAGCCCCAGCATTTT